This TCR beta chain came from a study of OX40 agonist ivuxolimab in advanced cancers. Study outcomes and limitations: Some patients who did not respond also had low normalized T-cell clonal expansion. Fewer expanded clones were found on average in CD4+ than in CD8+ T cells. By week 6 at 0.1 to 3.0 mg/kg, blood CD4+ and CD8+ T cells had expanded clonally.

Trimming shortened V by 8 bases and J by 10 bases, and 18 bases separated the two germline ends. The CDR3 has 13 residues. CDR1 is MNHEY and CDR2 is SMNVEV in the germline V gene (reference sequence). Profiled with immunoSEQ multiplex PCR; TCRdb holds only in-frame clones, not every one. Here the sample spans tens of thousands of clones, roughly 84% being singletons. As concerns this clone: Its antigen remains unidentified.

The clonotype was recovered from an adult with an advanced solid tumor such as melanoma, head and neck, liver or kidney cancer. V is TRBV27 and J is TRBJ2-1; D is possibly TRBD2 (5 bases). The specimen comprised CD4+ or CD8+ T cells sorted from blood, sampled in a trial of the OX40 agonist ivuxolimab. Here the CDR3 reads CASEGWVFGEQFF. DNA of the CDR3: TGTGCCAGCGAGGGTTGGGTATTTGGGGAGCAGTTCTTC.